The following is a TCR beta chain sequence with its context. Its antigen target is currently unknown. No much larger clone exists at a distance of one base, and base qualities are not known. These data belong to a study of CD8+CD57+ T cells in acquired aplastic anemia (dated by TCRdb to between 2018 and 2020). With regard to the full study: A mean of about 3.2 ug of DNA, ranging from roughly 0.17 to 30 ug, was extracted from sorted CD4+ and CD8+ cells. Healthy donor samples averaged roughly 9.9 million reads for CD4+ and roughly 11 million for CD8+ cells.

On the study overall, not on this receptor specifically: About 29 CD8+ CDR3 sequences were found to be shared between patients and controls, but these sequences appeared to be highly expressed in patients and within the immunodominant clones of the patients. Between patients and healthy controls, no significant difference in CD8+ Simpson's diversity was found (P=0.060).

Genomic DNA served as template for TCR beta VDJ combination and CDR3 sequence profiling. An Illumina HiSeq 2000 was the platform used for TCR repertoire sequencing. The paper's data handling went like this. Repertoires were assessed using TRBV/TRBJ rearrangement plots, CDR3 size and DJ length profiles, and Simpson's diversity index. The immunodominant clone was defined as the most abundant DNA sequence in deep sequencing data. CDR3 amino acid sequences were screened for sharing across subjects and were compared with published repertoires and the VDJdb database. TCRdb handled the public reads itself, with Q25 trimming in fastp and clone calling in MiXCR, and kept productive beta chains. One record per CDR3 amino acid sequence lists the most common genes and DNA. The V and J calls shown here were made by TCRdb, not taken from the authors' results. The sample table holds 200,000 to 250,000 distinct CDR3 sequences, of which approximately 35% were seen once. The ten largest make up roughly 1.1% of the sample.

The study deep-sequenced TCR repertoires of sorted CD4+ and CD8+ blood T cells from severe aplastic anemia patients and healthy subjects. Ficoll-Paque density gradient centrifugation was used to isolate peripheral blood mononuclear cells. Before DNA extraction, CD4+ and CD8+ T cells were sorted with FACS or magnetic beads. The V and J ends are trimmed by 2 bases and 4 bases, leaving 14 bases between them. CDR3 length: 15 amino acids, cysteine to phenylalanine. The retained sequence is limited to the CDR3, 45 bases, with the frame set at the first base. The germline V gene encodes CDR1 MNHEY and CDR2 SVGAGI.

The sample comprised sorted CD4+, CD8+, or CD8+CD57+ T cells (not recorded which) from PBMCs. The sequence links TRBV6-5 to TRBJ1-2, with an unclear D gene assignment. The sequence was collected from a human donor in good health, serving as a control. The DNA sequence follows: TGTGCCAGCAGTTACCCCATCACGATTTCCTATGGCTACACCTTC. It translates to CASSYPITISYGYTF.